One sample yielded the 25 T cell receptor beta chains listed below, sequenced in a study of cytomegalovirus exposure and HLA in healthy donors. The primer mix had 60 Vbeta and 13 Jbeta primers. The table came from immunoSEQ multiplex PCR; TCRdb's copy has only in-frame clones and leaves some out. The sample includes some 200,000 clones, more than 60% of them seen just once. Sequences were obtained from PBMCs. These receptors all come from a man aged 35 to 55 in good health and CMV-seronegative.

This chain joins TRBV28 and TRBJ2-1, with D perhaps matching TRBD2 (6 bases). CDR3 length: 12 residues. The germline V and J ends were trimmed by 8 bases and 4 bases, with 9 bases remaining between them. Germline loops: CDR1 MDHEN, CDR2 SYDVKM. CDR3 sequence (DNA): TGTGCCAGCTGCGGGGAGTACAATGAGCAGTTCTTC. Its protein product is CASCGEYNEQFF.

This clone was picked up one time. CDR3 region: CASSYSRQLTEAFF. CDR3 coding DNA: TGTGCCAGCAGTTACTCGCGGCAACTCACTGAAGCTTTCTTT. This chain uses TRBV6-5 with TRBJ1-1; no clear D gene. Trimming removed 0 bases at V and 4 bases at J, with 9 bases between. Per germline, CDR1 MNHEY and CDR2 SVGAGI. The CDR3 extends over 14 amino acids.

The chain's CDR3 is CASSLVQGTETQYF. The CDR3 DNA reads TGTGCCAGCAGCTTGGTCCAGGGTACGGAGACCCAGTACTTC. The V and J genes are TRBV5-4 and TRBJ2-5; possibly TRBD1 for D (5 bases). The CDR3 is 14 amino acids. The germline V gene has CDR1 SGHNT and CDR2 YYREEE (reference sequence). V lost 0 bases, J lost 5 bases, and 11 bases lay in between.

This clone has just a few counts. This chain joins TRBV11-2 and TRBJ2-3; D is perhaps TRBD2 (6 bases). Trimming left V 0 bases short and J 14 bases short, with 15 bases between. The CDR3 length is 13 residues. Germline CDR1 and CDR2: SGHAT and FQNNGV. Here the CDR3 DNA reads TGTGCCAGCAGCTTAGAAGGCCGGGGGAAACTGTATTTT. Translated: CASSLEGRGKLYF.

The chain combines TRBV4-1 with TRBJ1-5; no clear D gene. CDR3 length: 15 residues. In germline, CDR1 is MGHRA, CDR2 YSYEKL. V lost 1 base to trimming and J lost 0 bases, with 7 bases between them. The CDR3: CASSQVPNSNQPQHF. The CDR3 nucleotides are TGCGCCAGCAGCCAAGTCCCTAATAGCAATCAGCCCCAGCATTTT.

The rearrangement uses TRBV27 and TRBJ2-2; weak D call: TRBD2 (5 bases). V was cut by 6 bases and J by 4 bases, with 12 bases left in between. Germline-derived CDR1 and CDR2 are MNHEY and SMNVEV (reference sequence). CDR3 length equals 14 residues. Here the CDR3 DNA reads TGTGCCAGCAGATGGACTGCACCCACCGGGGAGCTGTTTTTT. This gives the protein CASRWTAPTGELFF.

The rearrangement joins TRBV19 to TRBJ1-1; TRBD1 might be the D (6 bases). The CDR3 spans 15 residues. Germline lookup yields CDR1 LNHDA and CDR2 SQIVND (reference sequence). V lost 3 bases and J lost 1, with 12 bases in between. Here the CDR3 reads CASSIVGRGNTEAFF. The CDR3 DNA reads as TGTGCCAGTAGTATCGTCGGCAGGGGGAACACTGAAGCTTTCTTT.

The J gene is TRBJ1-6, the V gene TRBV10-1; D ambiguous. Germline lookup yields CDR1 WNHNN and CDR2 SYGVQD (reference sequence). The CDR3 is 15 residues long. The V end lost 3 bases, the J end lost 9 bases, and 15 bases lay between the germline ends. CDR3 protein: CASSDYRDGFSPLHF. CDR3 in DNA: TGCGCCAGCAGTGATTATCGGGATGGGTTTTCACCCCTCCACTTT.

The CDR3: CASSESERTGDTEAFF. The CDR3 DNA reads as TGCGCCAGCAGTGAGTCGGAAAGGACAGGGGACACTGAAGCTTTCTTT. The rearrangement uses TRBV10-1 and TRBJ1-1, with TRBD1 matching over 9 bases. Trimming removed 0 bases from V and 3 bases from J; junction bases left unmatched: 5. The germline V gene has CDR1 WNHNN and CDR2 SYGVQD (reference sequence). This CDR3 is built from 16 residues.

The V call is TRBV5-5, the J call TRBJ1-2; 7 positions agree with TRBD1. CDR1 is SGHKS, CDR2 YYEKEE, per germline (reference sequence). This CDR3 has 18 amino acids. Trimming at V came to 2 bases and at J to 4 bases, leaving 17 bases not matched to a gene. CDR3 nucleotide sequence: TGTGCCAGCAGCTTTGTTAAGGAGACGGGACAGCCAATCTATGGCTACACCTTC. As protein: CASSFVKETGQPIYGYTF.

The chain couples TRBV27 to TRBJ2-7, with D tentatively TRBD2 (5 bases). Germline values: CDR1 MNHEY, CDR2 SMNVEV (reference sequence). CDR3 length equals 14 residues. V was clipped by 10 bases and J by 3 bases, with 19 bases between them. The CDR3 sequence is CATQRSGLNYEQYF. In DNA, the CDR3 is TGTGCCACCCAACGGTCTGGACTTAACTACGAGCAGTACTTC.

V gene TRBV19 combines with J gene TRBJ2-7; 7 bases fit TRBD1. Trimming at V came to 1 base and at J to 2 bases, leaving 2 bases not matched to a gene. Germline V lookup: CDR1 LNHDA, CDR2 SQIVND (reference sequence). This CDR3 is built from 14 residues. CDR3 sequence reads: CASSIGGTAYEQYF. Here the CDR3 DNA reads TGTGCCAGTAGTATAGGGGGGACAGCCTACGAGCAGTACTTC.

This chain links TRBV27 with TRBJ2-3, with D perhaps TRBD2 (5 bases). This CDR3 contains 14 residues. The V gene lost 2 bases and the J gene lost 3 bases, with 9 bases spanning the gap. CDR1 and CDR2 (germline): MNHEY, SMNVEV (reference sequence). The CDR3 loop reads CASSLVLGTDTQYF. As DNA, the CDR3 is TGTGCCAGCAGTTTAGTACTAGGTACAGATACGCAGTATTTT.

The chain uses TRBV28 and TRBJ1-2; 7 bases fit TRBD1. This CDR3 has 14 amino acids. The V gene's germline CDR1 is MDHEN and CDR2 SYDVKM. J lost 2 bases, V lost 6 bases, and 6 bases had no gene match. For the CDR3, the DNA is TGTGCCAGCAGACTACAGGGGCGGAACTATGGCTACACCTTC. As protein: CASRLQGRNYGYTF.

This chain joins TRBV6-6 and TRBJ2-5; tentatively, D is TRBD1 (8 bases). The germline V and J ends were trimmed by 6 bases and 5 bases, with 16 bases remaining between them. In germline, CDR1 is MNHNY, CDR2 SVGAGI (reference sequence). The CDR3 length is 14 residues. This chain's CDR3 is CASSHRGGWETQYF. The CDR3 coding sequence is TGTGCCAGCAGCCACAGGGGGGGGTGGGAGACCCAGTACTTC.

The chain has TRBV7-2 and TRBJ2-3, with D tentatively TRBD2 (5 bases). V was trimmed by 5 bases and J by 7 bases, leaving 10 bases between them. Germline assignment: CDR1 SGHTA and CDR2 FQGNSA. This CDR3 spans 12 amino acids. The CDR3 nucleotides are TGTGCCAGCAGCCTACCGGGGAATACGCAGTATTTT. Amino acids: CASSLPGNTQYF.

The rearrangement links TRBV5-1 to TRBJ2-2; 10 nucleotides match TRBD2. Germline V CDR1 and CDR2: SGHRS, YFSETQ. Unmatched junction bases numbered 8, after V lost 4 bases and J lost 5 bases. The CDR3 contains 16 residues. The CDR3 spells CASSPRTSGTTGELFF. The CDR3 DNA reads as TGCGCCAGCAGCCCCCGGACTAGCGGAACTACCGGGGAGCTGTTTTTT.

The J gene is TRBJ2-5, the V gene TRBV11-3; a weak D match, TRBD2 (5 bases). CDR3 length: 18 residues. V lost 5 bases to trimming and J lost 5 bases, with 27 bases between them. CDR1 SGHNT and CDR2 YENEEA come from the germline V gene. The CDR3, as DNA: TGTGCCAGCAGCCTGGGAGTAGTGGGAGTTGGGTTGTCGGAGACCCAGTACTTC. It yields the protein CASSLGVVGVGLSETQYF.

The chain couples TRBV18 to TRBJ1-1; D call uncertain. The V gene's germline CDR1 is KGHSH and CDR2 LQKENI. This CDR3 has 13 amino acids. V was pared by 1 base and J by 8 bases, with 11 bases between. The CDR3 region is CASSPLVQAEAFF. As DNA, the CDR3 is TGTGCCAGCTCACCACTAGTTCAGGCCGAAGCTTTCTTT.

This clone has more than one count but fewer than ten. The chain joins TRBV4-2 to TRBJ2-1; TRBD1 is a possible D gene (6 bases). Trimming shortened V by 1 base and J by 5 bases, and 9 bases separated the two germline ends. CDR3 length equals 14 residues. Germline V CDR1 and CDR2: LGHNA, YNFKEQ. DNA for the CDR3: TGTGCCAGCAGCCAAGGGAGGACAGACAATGAGCAGTTCTTC. Encoded protein: CASSQGRTDNEQFF.

The rearrangement uses TRBV7-2 and TRBJ2-1; maybe TRBD2 (5 bases). The CDR3 has 15 residues. Trimming removed 5 bases from V and 0 bases from J, with 11 bases in between. CDR1 and CDR2 (germline): SGHTA, FQGNSA. For the CDR3, the DNA is TGTGCCAGCAGCGCTTTAGGGAGCTCCTACAATGAGCAGTTCTTC. Residues: CASSALGSSYNEQFF.

The chain has TRBV6-5 and TRBJ1-3; D perhaps matches TRBD1 (5 bases). The CDR3 consists of 16 residues. Per the germline V gene, CDR1 is MNHEY and CDR2 is SVGAGI. Trimming stripped 4 bases from V and 0 bases from J, with 13 bases between. CDR3 bases: TGTGCCAGCAGTTTGACAGCCTCCTTCTCTGGAAACACCATATATTTT. Encoded protein: CASSLTASFSGNTIYF.

The chain recombines TRBV6-6 with TRBJ1-5, with a possible D match to TRBD1 (5 bases). The length of the CDR3 is 15 residues. Germline-derived CDR1 and CDR2 are MNHNY and SVGAGI (reference sequence). V dropped 5 bases and J dropped 3 bases, with 14 bases sitting between them. CDR3 amino acids: CASSGPTELNQPQHF. In nucleotides, the CDR3 is TGTGCCAGCAGTGGACCGACAGAGCTCAATCAGCCCCAGCATTTT.

This chain uses TRBV7-9 with TRBJ2-7; D might be TRBD2 (5 bases). Germline V gene sequence: CDR1 SEHNR, CDR2 FQNEAQ (reference sequence). Trimming removed 1 base from V and 4 bases from J, with 11 bases in between. The CDR3 consists of 14 residues. The CDR3 sequence is CASSLGSDYYEQYF. CDR3 in DNA: TGTGCCAGCAGCTTAGGCAGCGACTATTACGAGCAGTACTTC.

The chain is built from TRBV7-9 and TRBJ2-3; D not resolved. There are 16 residues in the CDR3. The V and J ends lost 2 bases and 4 bases respectively, with 16 bases between them. Germline values: CDR1 SEHNR, CDR2 FQNEAQ (reference sequence). CDR3 sequence (DNA): TGTGCCAGCAGCTTAATTCCAGGTTCCACTGCAGATACGCAGTATTTT. As protein: CASSLIPGSTADTQYF.